A selection of T cell receptor beta chains follows, all from one sample in a study of cytomegalovirus exposure and HLA in healthy donors. The protocol was immunoSEQ multiplex PCR, while the TCRdb copy is restricted to in-frame clones and leaves out a portion. The table includes around 150,000 clones, 82% detected once. The specimen was PBMCs. The source is a girl between 5 and 17 years old in good health and CMV-seropositive. The CDR3 runs from the conserved cysteine through the conserved F or W. Fields, in order: D gene, V gene, CDR3 protein. D genes are given only for firm matches.

NA	TRBV28	CASASQENTEAFF
NA	TRBV5-1	CASSLASGTDTQYF
TRBD2	TRBV2	CASSPWGLVTTNEQFF
TRBD1	TRBV7-9	CASSLKQGKLDTQYF
NA	TRBV28	CASSATGFYEQYF
TRBD1	TRBV6-4	CASSRYPRDRIRGPTEAFF
NA	TRBV2	CASSAGTRSSYEQYF
NA	TRBV5-4	CASSTYTSTGELFF
NA	TRBV7-3	CASSPRERALENIQYF
TRBD1	TRBV29-1	CSVGDRVYGYTF
NA	TRBV19	CASSRGQSYTEAFF
NA	TRBV28	CASSFFPNTEAFF
NA	TRBV18	CASSPLGTGIGANVLTF
NA	TRBV5-1	CASSLTGHYNEQFF
TRBD1	TRBV14	CASGTGGYEQYF
TRBD2	TRBV9	CASSVHTSGVGYNEQFF
NA	TRBV25-1	CASSPNFRESNNEQFF
TRBD1	TRBV5-8	CASRNLSPGQRLMSDEKLFF
NA	TRBV9	CASSIKSTGNYGYTF
TRBD2	TRBV11-3	CASSRWTSGGPQYF
NA	TRBV29-1	CSVDPGTSSSYNEQFF
TRBD2	TRBV28	CASSFRSLLAQYEQYF
NA	TRBV4-1	CASSQDRVGSSGNTIYF
NA	TRBV14	CASSLRLEGYEKLFF
TRBD2	TRBV5-6	CASSRGGTDTQYF
NA	TRBV6-5	CASRQGHYEQYF
NA	TRBV7-9	CASSLQEDTEAFF
TRBD2	TRBV11-1	CASSPDSPGGSNVNEQFF
TRBD2	TRBV10-3	CAISERLAAYNEQFF
NA	TRBV18	CASSPGWGDNQPQHF
NA	TRBV21-1	CASSNSGGSETQYF
NA	TRBV15	CATSRVRRNEQFF
NA	TRBV11-2	CASTSTSYNEQFF
NA	TRBV30	CAWSVSRPGYTF
NA	TRBV6-6	CASSYSRVARNTIYF
NA	TRBV5-4	CASSLEAGLAKNIQYF
NA	TRBV5-1	CASSFTGYEQYF
TRBD1	TRBV28	CASSYQDRGLSEKLFF
NA	TRBV25-1	CASSEDNSYNEQFF
NA	TRBV5-6	CASSLYPRDNYEQYF
TRBD1	TRBV19	CASSRQGAMAEQYF
TRBD1	TRBV7-9	CASTGTGSRIPTF
TRBD1	TRBV19	CASSVDRGRMNTEAFF
TRBD1	TRBV14	CASSHGQGRTGANVLTF
NA	TRBV7-7	CASSFKGNSNQPQHF